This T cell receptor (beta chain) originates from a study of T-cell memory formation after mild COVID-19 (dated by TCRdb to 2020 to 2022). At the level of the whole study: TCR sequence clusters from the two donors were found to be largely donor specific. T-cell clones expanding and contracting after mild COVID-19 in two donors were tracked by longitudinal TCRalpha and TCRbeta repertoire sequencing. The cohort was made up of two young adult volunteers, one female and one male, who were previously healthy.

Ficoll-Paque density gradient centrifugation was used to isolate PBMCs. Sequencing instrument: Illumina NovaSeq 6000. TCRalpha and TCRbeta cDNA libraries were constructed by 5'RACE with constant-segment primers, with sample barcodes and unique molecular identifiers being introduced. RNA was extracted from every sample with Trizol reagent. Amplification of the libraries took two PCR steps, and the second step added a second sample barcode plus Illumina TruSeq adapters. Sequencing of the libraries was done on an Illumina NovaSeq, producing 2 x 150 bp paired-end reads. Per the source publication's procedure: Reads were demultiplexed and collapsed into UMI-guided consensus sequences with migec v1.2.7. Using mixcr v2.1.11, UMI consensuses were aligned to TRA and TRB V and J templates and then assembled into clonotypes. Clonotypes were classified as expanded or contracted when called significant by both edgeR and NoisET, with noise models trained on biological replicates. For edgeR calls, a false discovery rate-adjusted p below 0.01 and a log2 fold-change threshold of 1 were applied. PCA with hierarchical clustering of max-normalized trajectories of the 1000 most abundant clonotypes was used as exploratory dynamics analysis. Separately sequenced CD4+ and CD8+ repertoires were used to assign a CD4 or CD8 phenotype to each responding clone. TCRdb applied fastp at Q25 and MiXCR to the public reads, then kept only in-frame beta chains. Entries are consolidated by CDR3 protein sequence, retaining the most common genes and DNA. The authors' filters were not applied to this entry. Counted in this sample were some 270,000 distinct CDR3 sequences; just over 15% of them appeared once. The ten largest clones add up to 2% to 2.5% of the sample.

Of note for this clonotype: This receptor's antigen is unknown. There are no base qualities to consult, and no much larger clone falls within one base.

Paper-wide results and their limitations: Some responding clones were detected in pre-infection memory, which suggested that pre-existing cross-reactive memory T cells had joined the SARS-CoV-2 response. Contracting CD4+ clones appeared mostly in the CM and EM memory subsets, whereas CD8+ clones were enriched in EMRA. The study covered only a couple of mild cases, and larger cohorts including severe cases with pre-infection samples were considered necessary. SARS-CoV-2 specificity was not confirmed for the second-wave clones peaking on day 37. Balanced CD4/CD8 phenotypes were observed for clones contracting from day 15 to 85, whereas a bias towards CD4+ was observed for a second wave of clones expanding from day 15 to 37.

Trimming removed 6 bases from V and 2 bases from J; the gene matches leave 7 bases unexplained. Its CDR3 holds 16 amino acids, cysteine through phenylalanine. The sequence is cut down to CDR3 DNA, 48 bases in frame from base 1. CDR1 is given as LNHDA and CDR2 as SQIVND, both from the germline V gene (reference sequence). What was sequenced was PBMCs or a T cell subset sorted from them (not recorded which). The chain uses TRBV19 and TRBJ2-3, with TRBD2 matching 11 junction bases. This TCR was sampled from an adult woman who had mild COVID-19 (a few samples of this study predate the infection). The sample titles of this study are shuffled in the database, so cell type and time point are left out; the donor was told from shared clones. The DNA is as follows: TGTGCCAGTAGGAAGACTAGCGGGACCTCCACAGATACGCAGTATTTT. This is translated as CASRKTSGTSTDTQYF.